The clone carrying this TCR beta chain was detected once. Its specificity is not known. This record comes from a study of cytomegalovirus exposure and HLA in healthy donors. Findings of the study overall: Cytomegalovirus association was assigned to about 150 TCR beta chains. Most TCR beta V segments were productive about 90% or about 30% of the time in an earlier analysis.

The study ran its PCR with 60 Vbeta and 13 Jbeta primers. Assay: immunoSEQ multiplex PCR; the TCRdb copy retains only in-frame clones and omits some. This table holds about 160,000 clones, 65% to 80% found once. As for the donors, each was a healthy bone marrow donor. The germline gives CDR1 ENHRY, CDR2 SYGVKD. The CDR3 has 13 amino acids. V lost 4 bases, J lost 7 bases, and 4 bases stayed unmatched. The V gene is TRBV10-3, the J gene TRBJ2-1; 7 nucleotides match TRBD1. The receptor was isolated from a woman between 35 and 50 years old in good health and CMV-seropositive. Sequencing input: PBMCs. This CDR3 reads CAISGQGMNEQFF. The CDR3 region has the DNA TGTGCCATCAGTGGACAGGGTATGAATGAGCAGTTCTTC.